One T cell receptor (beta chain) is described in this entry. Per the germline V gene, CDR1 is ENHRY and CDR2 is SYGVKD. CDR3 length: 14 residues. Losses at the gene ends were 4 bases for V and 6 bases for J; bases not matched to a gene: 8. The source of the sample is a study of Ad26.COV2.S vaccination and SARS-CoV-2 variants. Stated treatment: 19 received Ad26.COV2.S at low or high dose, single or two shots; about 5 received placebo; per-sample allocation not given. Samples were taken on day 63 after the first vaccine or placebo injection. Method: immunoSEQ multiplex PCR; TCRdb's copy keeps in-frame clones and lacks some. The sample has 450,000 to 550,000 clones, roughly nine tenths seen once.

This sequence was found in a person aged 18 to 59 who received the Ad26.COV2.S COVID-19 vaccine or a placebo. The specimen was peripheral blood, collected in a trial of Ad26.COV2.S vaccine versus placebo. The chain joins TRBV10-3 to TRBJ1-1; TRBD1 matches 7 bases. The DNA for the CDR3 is TGTGCCATCAGTGGGGGACAGCGAGGAGCTGAAGCTTTCTTT. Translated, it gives CAISGGQRGAEAFF.